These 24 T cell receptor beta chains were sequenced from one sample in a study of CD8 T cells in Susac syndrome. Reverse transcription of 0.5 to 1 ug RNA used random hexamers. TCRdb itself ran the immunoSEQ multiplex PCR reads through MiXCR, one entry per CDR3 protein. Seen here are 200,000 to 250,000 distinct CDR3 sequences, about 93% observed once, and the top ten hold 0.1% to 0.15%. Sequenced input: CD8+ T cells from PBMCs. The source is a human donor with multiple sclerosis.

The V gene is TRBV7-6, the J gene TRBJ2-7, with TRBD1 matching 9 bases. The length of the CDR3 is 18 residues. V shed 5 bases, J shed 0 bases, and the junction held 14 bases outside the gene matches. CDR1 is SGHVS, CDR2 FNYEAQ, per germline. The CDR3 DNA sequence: TGTGCCAGCAGCCCCCGAGCCCCGGGACAGGGTAGCTCCTACGAGCAGTACTTC. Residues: CASSPRAPGQGSSYEQYF.

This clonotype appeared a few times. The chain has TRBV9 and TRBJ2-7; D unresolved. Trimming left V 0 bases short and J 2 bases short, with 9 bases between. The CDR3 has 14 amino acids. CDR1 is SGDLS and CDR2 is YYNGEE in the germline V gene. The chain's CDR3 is CASSVGGETYEQYF. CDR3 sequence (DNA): TGTGCCAGCAGCGTAGGTGGGGAAACCTACGAGCAGTACTTC.

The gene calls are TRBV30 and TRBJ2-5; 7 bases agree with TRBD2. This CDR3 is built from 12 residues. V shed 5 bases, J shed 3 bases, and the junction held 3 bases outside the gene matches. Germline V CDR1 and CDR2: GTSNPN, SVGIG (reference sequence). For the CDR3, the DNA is TGTGCCTGGGGGGGGGACGAAGAGACCCAGTACTTC. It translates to CAWGGDEETQYF.

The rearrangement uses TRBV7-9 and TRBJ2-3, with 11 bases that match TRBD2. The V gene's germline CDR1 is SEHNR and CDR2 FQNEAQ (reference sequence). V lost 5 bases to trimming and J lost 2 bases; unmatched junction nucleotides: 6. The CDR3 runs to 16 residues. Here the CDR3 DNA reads TGTGCCAGCAGCCCGGGACTAGCGGATTACACAGATACGCAGTATTTT. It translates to CASSPGLADYTDTQYF.

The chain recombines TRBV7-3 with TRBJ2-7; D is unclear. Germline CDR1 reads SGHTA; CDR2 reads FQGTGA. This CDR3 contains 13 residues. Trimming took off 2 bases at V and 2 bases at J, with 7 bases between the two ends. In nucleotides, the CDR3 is TGTGCCAGCAGCTTAGACCTAGCCTACGAGCAGTACTTC. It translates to CASSLDLAYEQYF.

The CDR3 DNA follows: TGTGCCAGCAGTGAGGGTGGAGACTATGGCTACACCTTC. Amino acid sequence: CASSEGGDYGYTF. V usage is TRBV2 and J usage is TRBJ1-2; D gene unclear. Looked up from germline, CDR1 is SNHLY and CDR2 is FYNNEI. The CDR3 is 13 amino acids. V lost 3 bases to trimming and J lost 3 bases, with 8 bases between them. The whole variable domain, remainder taken from reference TRBV2 and TRBJ1-2, is EPEVTQTPSHQVTQMGQEVILRCVPISNHLYFYWYRQILGQKVEFLVSFYNNEISEKSEIFDDQFSVERPDGSNFTLKIRSTKLEDSAMYFCASSEGGDYGYTFGSGTRLTVV.

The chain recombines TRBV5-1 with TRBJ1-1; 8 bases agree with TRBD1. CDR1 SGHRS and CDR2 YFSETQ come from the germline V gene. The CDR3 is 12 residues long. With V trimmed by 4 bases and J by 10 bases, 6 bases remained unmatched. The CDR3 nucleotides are TGCGCCAGCAGCAGAGGACAGGGTCGAGCTTTCTTT. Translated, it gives CASSRGQGRAFF. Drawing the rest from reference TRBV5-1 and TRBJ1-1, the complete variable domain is KAGVTQTPRYLIKTRGQQVTLSCSPISGHRSVSWYQQTPGQGLQFLFEYFSETQRNKGNFPGRFSGRQFSNSRSEMNVSTLELGDSALYLCASSRGQGRAFFGQGTRLTVV.

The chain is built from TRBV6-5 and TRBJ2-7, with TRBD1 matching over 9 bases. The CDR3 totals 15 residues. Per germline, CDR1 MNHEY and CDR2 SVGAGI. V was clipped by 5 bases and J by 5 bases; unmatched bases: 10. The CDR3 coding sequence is TGTGCCAGCAGTCCCATTGGGACAGGGAATGACGAGCAGTACTTC. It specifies CASSPIGTGNDEQYF.

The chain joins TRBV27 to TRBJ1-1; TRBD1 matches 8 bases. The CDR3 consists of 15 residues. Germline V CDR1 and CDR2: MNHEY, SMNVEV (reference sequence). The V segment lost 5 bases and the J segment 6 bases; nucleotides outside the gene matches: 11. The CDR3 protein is CASSTDREKSAEAFF. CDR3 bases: TGTGCCAGCAGTACGGACAGGGAAAAAAGCGCTGAAGCTTTCTTT.

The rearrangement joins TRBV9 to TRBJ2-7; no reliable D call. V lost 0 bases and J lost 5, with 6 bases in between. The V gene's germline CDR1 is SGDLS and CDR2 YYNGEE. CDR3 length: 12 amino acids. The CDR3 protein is CASSVGEDEQYF. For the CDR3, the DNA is TGTGCCAGCAGCGTAGGAGAAGACGAGCAGTACTTC. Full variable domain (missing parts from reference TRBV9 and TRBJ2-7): DSGVTQTPKHLITATGQRVTLRCSPRSGDLSVYWYQQSLDQGLQFLIQYYNGEERAKGNILERFSAQQFPDLHSELNLSSLELGDSALYFCASSVGEDEQYFGPGTRLTVT.

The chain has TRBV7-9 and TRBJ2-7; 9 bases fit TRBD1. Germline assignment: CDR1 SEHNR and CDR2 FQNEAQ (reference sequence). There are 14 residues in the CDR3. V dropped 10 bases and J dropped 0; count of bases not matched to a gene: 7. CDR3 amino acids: CATGGQGHSYEQYF. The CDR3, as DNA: TGTGCCACCGGGGGACAGGGACACTCCTACGAGCAGTACTTC.

The DNA of the CDR3 is TGTGCCTGGAGTGCCCCCCTAGGTCACAACCCAGATACGCAGTATTTT. Amino acid sequence: CAWSAPLGHNPDTQYF. V is TRBV30 and J is TRBJ2-3, with no clear D. This CDR3 has 16 amino acids. The germline CDR1 and CDR2 sequences are GTSNPN and SVGIG (reference sequence). V lost 1 base and J 4 bases, leaving 18 bases between the germline ends.

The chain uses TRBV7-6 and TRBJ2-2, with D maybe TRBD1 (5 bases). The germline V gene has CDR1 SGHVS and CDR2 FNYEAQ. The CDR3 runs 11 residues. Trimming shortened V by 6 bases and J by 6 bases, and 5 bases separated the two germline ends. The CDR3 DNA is TGTGCCAGCAGAGGGGCCGGGGAGCTGTTTTTT. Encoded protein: CASRGAGELFF.

CDR3 DNA sequence: TGTGCCTGGAGGGGACAGGGGGCGGAGGGGGAGACCCAGTACTTC. This translates into CAWRGQGAEGETQYF. The chain joins TRBV30 to TRBJ2-5, with 12 positions matching TRBD1. The ends lost 3 bases at V and 5 bases at J; junction bases unmatched: 7. The CDR3 spans 15 residues. From germline, CDR1 is GTSNPN and CDR2 SVGIG (reference sequence).

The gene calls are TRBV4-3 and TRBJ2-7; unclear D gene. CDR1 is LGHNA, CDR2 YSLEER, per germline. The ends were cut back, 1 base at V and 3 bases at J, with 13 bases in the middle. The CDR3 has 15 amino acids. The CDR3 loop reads CASSQGTSLDYEQYF. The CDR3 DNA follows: TGCGCCAGCAGCCAAGGGACCTCCCTAGACTACGAGCAGTACTTC.

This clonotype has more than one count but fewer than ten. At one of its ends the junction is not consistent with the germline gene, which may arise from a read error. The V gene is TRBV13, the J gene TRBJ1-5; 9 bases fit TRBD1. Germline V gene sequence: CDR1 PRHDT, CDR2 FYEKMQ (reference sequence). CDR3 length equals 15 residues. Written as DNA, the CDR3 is TGTGCCAGCAGCCTAGGGACAGGGCCGAATCAGCCCCAGCATTTT. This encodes CASSLGTGPNQPQHF.

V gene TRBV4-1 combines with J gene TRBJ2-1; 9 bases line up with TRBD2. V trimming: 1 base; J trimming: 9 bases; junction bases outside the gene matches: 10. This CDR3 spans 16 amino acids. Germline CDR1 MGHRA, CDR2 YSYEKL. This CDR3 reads CASSQGISGSYGEQFF. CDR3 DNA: TGCGCCAGCAGCCAAGGGATTAGCGGGAGTTATGGTGAGCAGTTCTTC.

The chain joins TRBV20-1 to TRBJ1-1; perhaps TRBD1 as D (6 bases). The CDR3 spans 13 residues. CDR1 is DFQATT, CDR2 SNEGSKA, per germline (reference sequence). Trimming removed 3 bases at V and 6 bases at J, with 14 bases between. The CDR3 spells CSARVMGAAEAFF. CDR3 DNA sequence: TGCAGTGCTAGGGTAATGGGGGCCGCTGAAGCTTTCTTT.

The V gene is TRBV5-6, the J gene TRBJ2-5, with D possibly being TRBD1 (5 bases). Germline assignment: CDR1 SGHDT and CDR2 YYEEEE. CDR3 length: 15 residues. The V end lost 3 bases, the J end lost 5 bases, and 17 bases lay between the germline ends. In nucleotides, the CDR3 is TGTGCCAGCAGCTCCCTAATCTCAGGGTACGAGACCCAGTACTTC. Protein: CASSSLISGYETQYF.

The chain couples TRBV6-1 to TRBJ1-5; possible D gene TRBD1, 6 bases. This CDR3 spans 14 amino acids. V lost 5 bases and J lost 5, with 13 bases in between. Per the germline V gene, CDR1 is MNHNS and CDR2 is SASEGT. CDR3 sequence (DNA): TGTGCCAGCAGTTCACTTGAGGGGGATCAGCCCCAGCATTTT. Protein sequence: CASSSLEGDQPQHF.

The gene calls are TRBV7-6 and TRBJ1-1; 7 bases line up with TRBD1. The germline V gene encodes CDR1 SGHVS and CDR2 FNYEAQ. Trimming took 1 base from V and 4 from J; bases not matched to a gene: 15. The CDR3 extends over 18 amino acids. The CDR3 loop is CASSLGVPAKGAGTEAFF. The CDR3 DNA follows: TGTGCCAGCAGCTTAGGAGTGCCGGCTAAGGGGGCGGGCACTGAAGCTTTCTTT.

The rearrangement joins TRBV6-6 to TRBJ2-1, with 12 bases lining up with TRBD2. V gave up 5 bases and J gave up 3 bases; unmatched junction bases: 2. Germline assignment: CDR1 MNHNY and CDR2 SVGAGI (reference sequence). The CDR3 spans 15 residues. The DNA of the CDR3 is TGTGCCAGCAGTCAGACTAGCGGGGGCTACAATGAGCAGTTCTTC. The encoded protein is CASSQTSGGYNEQFF.

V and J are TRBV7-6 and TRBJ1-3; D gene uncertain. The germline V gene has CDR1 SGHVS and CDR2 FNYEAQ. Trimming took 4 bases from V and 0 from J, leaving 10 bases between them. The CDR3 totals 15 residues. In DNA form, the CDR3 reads TGTGCCAGCAGCTGGGAGCCGAGCTCTGGAAACACCATATATTTT. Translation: CASSWEPSSGNTIYF.

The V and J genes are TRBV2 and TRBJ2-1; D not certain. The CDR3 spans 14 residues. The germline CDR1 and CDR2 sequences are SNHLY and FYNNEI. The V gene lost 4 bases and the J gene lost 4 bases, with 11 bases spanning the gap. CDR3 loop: CASSVIGSYNEQFF. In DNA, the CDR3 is TGTGCCAGCAGTGTGATAGGGTCATACAATGAGCAGTTCTTC.